The 17 T cell receptor beta chains listed next were all sequenced from one sample in a study of cytomegalovirus exposure and HLA in healthy donors. The PCR made use of 60 Vbeta and 13 Jbeta primers. This table comes from immunoSEQ multiplex PCR, and its TCRdb copy is limited to in-frame clones, with some not included. The table includes tens of thousands of clones, roughly 67% detected once. The specimen was PBMCs. The receptors here all came from a man aged 35 to 55 in good health and CMV-seropositive.

The chain uses TRBV27 and TRBJ1-2; 8 positions agree with TRBD1. J lost 8 bases, V lost 5 bases, and 7 bases had no gene match. CDR1 and CDR2 (germline): MNHEY, SMNVEV (reference sequence). This CDR3 has 13 amino acids. CDR3 in amino acids: CASSTTGGRGYTF. The CDR3 bases are TGTGCCAGCAGTACAACAGGGGGTAGAGGCTACACCTTC.

The rearrangement joins TRBV29-1 to TRBJ1-4, with TRBD1 matching over 11 bases. The trim removed 6 bases at V and 7 bases at J, leaving 13 bases unmatched. Germline lookup yields CDR1 SQVTM and CDR2 ANQGSEA. The CDR3 covers 16 residues. The DNA for the CDR3 is TGCAGCGTCGTCAGAATTTTGGGACAGGGGGTTGAAAAACTGTTTTTT. Its protein is CSVVRILGQGVEKLFF.

Note on this clone: One junction end disagrees with the germline gene, perhaps due to a read error. The V and J genes are TRBV7-7 and TRBJ2-2; 7 nucleotides agree with TRBD2. The CDR3 sequence is 15 residues long. In germline, CDR1 is SSHAT, CDR2 FNYEAQ (reference sequence). The CDR3 is CASSSGTTYTGELFF. CDR3 bases: TGTGCTAGCAGCTCCGGGACTACTTACACCGGGGAGCTGTTTTTT.

The J gene is TRBJ1-1, the V gene TRBV7-6, with a tentative D call TRBD1 (6 bases). The CDR3 length is 15 residues. CDR1 SGHVS and CDR2 FNYEAQ come from the germline V gene. The ends were cut back, 3 bases at V and 2 bases at J, with 13 bases in the middle. CDR3 sequence: CASSLAPRGNTEAFF. CDR3 nucleotide sequence: TGTGCCAGCAGCTTGGCCCCCAGGGGCAACACTGAAGCTTTCTTT.

This clone occurred a few times. The rearrangement uses TRBV7-9 and TRBJ2-6; 9 positions match TRBD1. V shed 5 bases and J 0 bases; nucleotides not matched to a gene: 11. There are 19 residues in the CDR3. Germline CDR1 SEHNR, CDR2 FQNEAQ (reference sequence). CDR3 bases: TGTGCCAGCAGCGTTTACGGGACAGGGACTTACTCTGGGGCCAACGTCCTGACTTTC. Its protein is CASSVYGTGTYSGANVLTF.

The rearrangement links TRBV5-4 to TRBJ1-1; D is uncertain. With 0 bases removed from V and 0 bases from J, the gap between germline ends came to 3 bases. This CDR3 spans 13 amino acids. The germline gives CDR1 SGHNT, CDR2 YYREEE (reference sequence). CDR3: CASSLDMNTEAFF. DNA for the CDR3: TGTGCCAGCAGCTTGGACATGAACACTGAAGCTTTCTTT.

The genes are TRBV5-1 and TRBJ2-5; tentatively, D is TRBD2 (7 bases). The CDR3 is 16 amino acids. Germline V lookup: CDR1 SGHRS, CDR2 YFSETQ. The V gene lost 0 bases and the J gene lost 5 bases, with 17 bases spanning the gap. CDR3 residues: CASSLDSRGGWETQYF. The CDR3 DNA follows: TGCGCCAGCAGCTTGGACAGTAGGGGGGGTTGGGAGACCCAGTACTTC. Variable domain in full (rest from reference TRBV5-1 and TRBJ2-5): KAGVTQTPRYLIKTRGQQVTLSCSPISGHRSVSWYQQTPGQGLQFLFEYFSETQRNKGNFPGRFSGRQFSNSRSEMNVSTLELGDSALYLCASSLDSRGGWETQYFGPGTRLLVL.

This clone turned up a few times. This sequence joins TRBV28 and TRBJ1-5, with TRBD1 matching 7 bases. This CDR3 contains 18 residues. With V trimmed by 8 bases and J by 5 bases, 21 bases remained unmatched. Germline values: CDR1 MDHEN, CDR2 SYDVKM. The CDR3 here is CASRPRLPDRVGHQPQHF. The CDR3 DNA reads as TGTGCCAGCCGCCCCCGCCTTCCCGACAGGGTAGGTCATCAGCCCCAGCATTTT.

The V and J genes are TRBV28 and TRBJ2-7; D gene ambiguous. This CDR3 is built from 12 residues. V dropped 10 bases and J dropped 6 bases, with 16 bases sitting between them. Germline loops: CDR1 MDHEN, CDR2 SYDVKM. CDR3 nucleotides: TGTGCCACTTCTTCGGGTTCCCCCGAGCAGTACTTC. This encodes CATSSGSPEQYF.

The V gene is TRBV28, the J gene TRBJ1-1; 7 nucleotides agree with TRBD1. CDR1 is MDHEN, CDR2 SYDVKM, per germline. The trim removed 3 bases at V and 4 bases at J, leaving 5 bases unmatched. The CDR3 covers 14 residues. CDR3 residues: CASSFAGGGTEAFF. The CDR3 nucleotides read TGTGCCAGCAGTTTTGCAGGGGGAGGCACTGAAGCTTTCTTT.

This clone has just one count. CDR3 coding DNA: TGTGCCAGCAGCCCGCAGAGCGGGACCTACGAGCAGTACTTC. Amino acids: CASSPQSGTYEQYF. V gene TRBV7-3 combines with J gene TRBJ2-7, with TRBD2 identical over 7 bases. V trimming: 5 bases; J trimming: 2 bases; junction bases outside the gene matches: 6. This CDR3 has 14 residues. Germline assignment: CDR1 SGHTA and CDR2 FQGTGA.

This clone was observed a handful of times. This chain joins TRBV19 and TRBJ2-7; 7 bases match TRBD2. This CDR3 region has 13 residues. The germline gives CDR1 LNHDA, CDR2 SQIVND (reference sequence). The V and J ends lost 9 bases and 1 base, in that order; junction bases with no gene match: 6. This CDR3 reads CASRGVESYEQYF. DNA of the CDR3: TGTGCCAGCCGGGGGGTAGAATCCTACGAGCAGTACTTC.

The chain links TRBV5-1 to TRBJ1-4; 7 positions match TRBD1. Germline CDR1 reads SGHRS; CDR2 reads YFSETQ. The CDR3 totals 16 residues. Trimming removed 4 bases from V and 3 bases from J; junction bases left unmatched: 9. In DNA form, the CDR3 reads TGCGCCAGCAGCCTAACTAGGACAGGCTCTAATGAAAAACTGTTTTTT. This codes for CASSLTRTGSNEKLFF.

This clone was counted a single time. J is TRBJ2-3 and V is TRBV4-2; perhaps TRBD2 as D (5 bases). CDR1 is LGHNA, CDR2 YNFKEQ, per germline. The CDR3 loop spans 17 amino acids. V dropped 1 base and J dropped 0 bases, with 14 bases sitting between them. CDR3 bases: TGTGCCAGCAGCCAAGTTAGTCCGGGGAGCAGCACAGATACGCAGTATTTT. Its translation is CASSQVSPGSSTDTQYF.

For the CDR3, the DNA is TGTGCCAGCAGCACAGGGGGAGTTGATGGCTACACCTTC. Translation gives CASSTGGVDGYTF. J is TRBJ1-2 and V is TRBV7-9, with 8 bases fitting TRBD1. Germline loops: CDR1 SEHNR, CDR2 FQNEAQ (reference sequence). The CDR3 runs 13 residues. After removal of 5 bases from V and 6 bases from J, the junction contained 5 bases not matched to a gene.

This rearrangement joins TRBV5-1 to TRBJ2-7; D might be TRBD2 (5 bases). The CDR3 sequence is 11 residues long. Germline CDR1 SGHRS, CDR2 YFSETQ. DNA of the CDR3: TGCGCCAGCACCTTAGGGCTCAGCGGAATGGTC. As protein: CASTLGLSGMV.

This clone was picked up a small number of times. V usage is TRBV19 and J usage is TRBJ1-2, with D perhaps TRBD1 (5 bases). V lost 5 bases to trimming and J lost 3 bases, with 16 bases between them. Germline V CDR1 and CDR2: LNHDA, SQIVND (reference sequence). The CDR3 sequence is 15 residues long. CDR3 nucleotide sequence: TGTGCCAGTAGTCTCACCCTCCGGACACACTATGGCTACACCTTC. Protein: CASSLTLRTHYGYTF.